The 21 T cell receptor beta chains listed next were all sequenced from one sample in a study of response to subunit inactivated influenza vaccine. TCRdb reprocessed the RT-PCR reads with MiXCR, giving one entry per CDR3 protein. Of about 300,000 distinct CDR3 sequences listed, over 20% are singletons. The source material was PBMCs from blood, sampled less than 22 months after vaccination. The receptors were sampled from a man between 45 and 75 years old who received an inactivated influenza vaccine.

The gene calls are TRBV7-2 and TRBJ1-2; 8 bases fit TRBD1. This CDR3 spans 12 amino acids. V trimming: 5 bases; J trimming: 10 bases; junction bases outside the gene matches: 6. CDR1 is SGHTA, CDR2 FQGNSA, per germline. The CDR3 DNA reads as TGTGCCAGCAGCGCCTCGGACAGGGTCTACACCTTC. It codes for CASSASDRVYTF.

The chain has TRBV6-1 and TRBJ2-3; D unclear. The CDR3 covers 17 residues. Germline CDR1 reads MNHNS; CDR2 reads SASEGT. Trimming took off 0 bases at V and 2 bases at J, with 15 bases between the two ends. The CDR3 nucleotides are TGTGCCAGCAGTGAAGCATTTCGCCCATCCTACACAGATACGCAGTATTTT. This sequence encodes CASSEAFRPSYTDTQYF.

Written as DNA, the CDR3 is TGTGCCAGCAGCCCCACGACAGGGAACACTGAAGCTTTCTTT. Translating it yields CASSPTTGNTEAFF. V and J are TRBV3-1 and TRBJ1-1; D is possibly TRBD1 (6 bases). This CDR3 contains 14 residues. From germline, CDR1 is LGHDT and CDR2 YNNKEL (reference sequence). The V and J ends lost 4 bases and 1 base respectively, with 10 bases between them.

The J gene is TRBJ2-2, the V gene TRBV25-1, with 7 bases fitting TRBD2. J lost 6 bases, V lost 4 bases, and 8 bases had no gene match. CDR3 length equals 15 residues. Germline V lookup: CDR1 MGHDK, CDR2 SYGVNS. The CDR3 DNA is TGTGCCAGCAGTGTCCCCGGGGGGTTGGCCGGGGAGCTGTTTTTT. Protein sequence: CASSVPGGLAGELFF. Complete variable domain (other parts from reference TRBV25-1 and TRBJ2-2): EADIYQTPRYLVIGTGKKITLECSQTMGHDKMYWYQQDPGMELHLIHYSYGVNSTEKGDLSSESTVSRIRTEHFPLTLESARPSHTSQYLCASSVPGGLAGELFFGEGSRLTVL.

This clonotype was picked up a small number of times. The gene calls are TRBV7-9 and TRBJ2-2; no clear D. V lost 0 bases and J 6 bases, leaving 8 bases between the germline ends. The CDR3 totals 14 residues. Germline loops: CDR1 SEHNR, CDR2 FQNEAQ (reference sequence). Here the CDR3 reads CASSLADIAGELFF. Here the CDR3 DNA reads TGTGCCAGCAGCTTAGCTGATATTGCCGGGGAGCTGTTTTTT.

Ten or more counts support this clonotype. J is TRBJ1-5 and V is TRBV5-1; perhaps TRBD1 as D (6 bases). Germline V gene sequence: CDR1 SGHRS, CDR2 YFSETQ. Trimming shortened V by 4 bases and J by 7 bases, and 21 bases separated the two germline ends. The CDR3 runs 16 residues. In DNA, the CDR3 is TGCGCCAGCAGCGCGTTGGGGGGCGCGGACGGCCAGCCCCAGCATTTT. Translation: CASSALGGADGQPQHF.

CDR3 protein: CASRHGTANTEAFF. DNA of the CDR3: TGTGCCAGCAGACATGGGACAGCGAACACTGAAGCTTTCTTT. The V gene is TRBV4-2, the J gene TRBJ1-1; 7 bases line up with TRBD1. CDR1 LGHNA and CDR2 YNFKEQ come from the germline V gene. CDR3 length: 14 residues. With V trimmed by 6 bases and J by 1 base, 5 bases remained unmatched.

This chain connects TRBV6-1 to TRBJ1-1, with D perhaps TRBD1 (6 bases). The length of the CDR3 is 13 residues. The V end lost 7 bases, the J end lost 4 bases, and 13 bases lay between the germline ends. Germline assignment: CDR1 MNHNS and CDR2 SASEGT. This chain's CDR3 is CASKQGIRTEAFF. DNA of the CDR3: TGTGCCAGCAAGCAGGGGATACGCACTGAAGCTTTCTTT.

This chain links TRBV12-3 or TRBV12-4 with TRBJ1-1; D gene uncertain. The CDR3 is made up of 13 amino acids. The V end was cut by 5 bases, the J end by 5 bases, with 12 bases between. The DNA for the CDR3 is TGTGCCAGCAGTCCCGGGGTGAGGACTGAAGCTTTCTTT. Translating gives CASSPGVRTEAFF.

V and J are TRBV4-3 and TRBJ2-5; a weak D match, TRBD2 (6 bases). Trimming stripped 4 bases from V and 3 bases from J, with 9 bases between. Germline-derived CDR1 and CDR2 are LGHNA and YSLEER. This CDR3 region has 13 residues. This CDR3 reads CASSPGGKETQYF. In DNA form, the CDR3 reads TGCGCCAGCAGCCCCGGGGGTAAAGAGACCCAGTACTTC.

The CDR3 reads CASSPGLAGIDTQYF. In nucleotides, the CDR3 is TGTGCCAGCAGCCCGGGACTAGCGGGAATAGATACGCAGTATTTT. This chain uses TRBV7-2 with TRBJ2-3; 13 nucleotides match TRBD2. With 5 bases clipped from V and 5 bases from J, the junction kept 4 bases outside the gene matches. Germline values: CDR1 SGHTA, CDR2 FQGNSA. CDR3 size: 15 residues.

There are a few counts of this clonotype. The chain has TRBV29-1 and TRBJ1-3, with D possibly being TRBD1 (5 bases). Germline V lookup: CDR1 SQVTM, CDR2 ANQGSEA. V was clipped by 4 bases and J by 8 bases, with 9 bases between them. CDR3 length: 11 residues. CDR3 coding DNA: TGCAGCGTTGGGGGACTTGACACCATATATTTT. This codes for CSVGGLDTIYF. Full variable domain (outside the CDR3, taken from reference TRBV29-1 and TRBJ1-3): SAVISQKPSRDICQRGTSLTIQCQVDSQVTMMFWYRQQPGQSLTLIATANQGSEATYESGFVIDKFPISRPNLTFSTLTVSNMSPEDSSIYLCSVGGLDTIYFGEGSWLTVV.

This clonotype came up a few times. The CDR3 loop is CASSQTLGGGQPQHF. The CDR3 DNA sequence: TGTGCCAGCAGCCAGACACTTGGCGGGGGCCAGCCCCAGCATTTT. The V and J genes are TRBV4-2 and TRBJ1-5; TRBD1 might be the D (6 bases). Germline V gene lookup returns CDR1 LGHNA and CDR2 YNFKEQ. V was pared by 3 bases and J by 7 bases, with 16 bases between. The CDR3 totals 15 residues.

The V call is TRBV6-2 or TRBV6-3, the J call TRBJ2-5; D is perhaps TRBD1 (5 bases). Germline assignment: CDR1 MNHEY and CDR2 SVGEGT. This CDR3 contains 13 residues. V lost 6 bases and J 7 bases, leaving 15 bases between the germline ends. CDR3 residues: CASRRPGSGTQYF. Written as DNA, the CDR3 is TGTGCCAGCAGGCGCCCAGGGTCGGGGACCCAGTACTTC.

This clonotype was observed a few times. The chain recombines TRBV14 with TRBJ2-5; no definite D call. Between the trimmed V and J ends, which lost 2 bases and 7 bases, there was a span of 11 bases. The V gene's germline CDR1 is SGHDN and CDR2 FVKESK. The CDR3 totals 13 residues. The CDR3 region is CASSQQASGTQYF. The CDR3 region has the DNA TGTGCCAGCAGCCAACAGGCGTCAGGGACCCAGTACTTC.

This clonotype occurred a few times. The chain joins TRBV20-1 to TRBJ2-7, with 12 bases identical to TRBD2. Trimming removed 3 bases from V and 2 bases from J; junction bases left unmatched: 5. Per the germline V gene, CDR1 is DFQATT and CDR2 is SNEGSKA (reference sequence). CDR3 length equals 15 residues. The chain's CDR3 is CSASSGLAGTYEQYF. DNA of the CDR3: TGCAGTGCTAGTAGCGGACTAGCGGGGACCTACGAGCAGTACTTC.

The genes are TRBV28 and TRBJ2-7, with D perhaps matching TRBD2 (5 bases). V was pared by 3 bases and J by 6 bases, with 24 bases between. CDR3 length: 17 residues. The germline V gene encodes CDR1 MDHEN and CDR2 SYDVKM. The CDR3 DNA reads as TGTGCCAGCAGTTTTTGGCCAGTACTAGGCCGTGTGGTCGAGCAGTACTTC. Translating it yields CASSFWPVLGRVVEQYF.

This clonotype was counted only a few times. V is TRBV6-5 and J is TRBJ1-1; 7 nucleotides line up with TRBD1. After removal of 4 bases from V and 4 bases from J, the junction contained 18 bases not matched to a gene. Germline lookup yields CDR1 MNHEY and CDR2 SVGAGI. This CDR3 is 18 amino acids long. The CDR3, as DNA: TGTGCCAGCAGTTCTATGCGACAGGGTAGTACCGGTGGCACTGAAGCTTTCTTT. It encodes CASSSMRQGSTGGTEAFF.

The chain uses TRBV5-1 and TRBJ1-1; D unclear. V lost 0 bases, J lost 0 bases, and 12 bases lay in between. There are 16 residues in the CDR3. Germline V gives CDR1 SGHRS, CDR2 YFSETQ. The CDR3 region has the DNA TGCGCCAGCAGCTTGGGGGCGGCCCGAATGAACACTGAAGCTTTCTTT. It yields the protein CASSLGAARMNTEAFF.

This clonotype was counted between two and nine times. This CDR3 is CASTPGGTTNEKLFF. CDR3 sequence (DNA): TGTGCCAGCACCCCAGGGGGGACAACTAATGAAAAACTGTTTTTT. The chain is built from TRBV7-9 and TRBJ1-4, with TRBD1 matching 7 bases. V was clipped by 7 bases and J by 0 bases; unmatched bases: 5. The CDR3 covers 15 residues. Germline V gene data show CDR1 as SEHNR and CDR2 as FQNEAQ (reference sequence).

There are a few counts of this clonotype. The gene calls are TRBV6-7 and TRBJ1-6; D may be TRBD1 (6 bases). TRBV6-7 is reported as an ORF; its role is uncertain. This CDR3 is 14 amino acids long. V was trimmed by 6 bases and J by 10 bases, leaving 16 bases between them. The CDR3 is CASRPNRAHSPLHF. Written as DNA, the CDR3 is TGTGCCAGCAGGCCCAACAGGGCCCACTCACCCCTCCACTTT.